These 12 T cell receptor beta chains were sequenced from one sample in a study of Graves' ophthalmopathy and Graves' hyperthyroidism. Amplification targeted the TCR beta CDR3 regions, with RNA transcripts as the source material. Second-round multiplex PCR came after a first-round RT-PCR that employed HTBI primers. TCRdb re-called the multiplex PCR reads through MiXCR, storing one row per CDR3 protein. The table includes over 200,000 distinct CDR3 sequences, less than 30% detected once. The sample taken for sequencing was peripheral blood. The receptors derive from a man over 45 with Graves' ophthalmopathy.

This clonotype was seen many times. The gene calls are TRBV6-1 and TRBJ2-7; TRBD2 is a possible D gene (5 bases). Germline loops: CDR1 MNHNS, CDR2 SASEGT. The ends were cut back, 7 bases at V and 7 bases at J, with 20 bases in the middle. The CDR3 runs 14 residues. CDR3 in DNA: TGTGCCAGCACCTCTACGCCTACTACGGGGGAGCAGTACTTC. This translates into CASTSTPTTGEQYF.

Many counts were recorded for this clonotype. This sequence joins TRBV20-1 and TRBJ2-4, with TRBD2 as a possible D gene (6 bases). CDR1 and CDR2 (germline): DFQATT, SNEGSKA (reference sequence). The CDR3 is 13 residues long. The V gene lost 3 bases and the J gene lost 8 bases, with 14 bases spanning the gap. The CDR3 DNA reads as TGCAGTGCTAGGGGGTTCTCGGGGGACATTCAGTACTTC. Translating it yields CSARGFSGDIQYF.

J is TRBJ1-5 and V is TRBV29-1; D uncertain. This CDR3 comprises 13 residues. Per the germline V gene, CDR1 is SQVTM and CDR2 is ANQGSEA. V was shortened by 5 bases and J by 7 bases, with 15 bases between the two germline ends. Here the CDR3 reads CSVYRVSIQPQHF. The CDR3 DNA sequence: TGCAGCGTTTATAGGGTCTCGATACAGCCCCAGCATTTT.

This clonotype was observed at least ten times. This chain connects TRBV12-3 or TRBV12-4 to TRBJ2-7; perhaps TRBD2 as D (5 bases). Deletions cut 2 bases from V and 6 bases from J, with 17 bases between. The CDR3 is 15 amino acids. In nucleotides, the CDR3 is TGTGCCAGCAGTTTACTCCTAGCAAGTGGAGGCGAGCAGTACTTC. Translation: CASSLLLASGGEQYF.

This clonotype was detected many times. The chain carries TRBV6-5 and TRBJ1-1; 8 nucleotides line up with TRBD1. The germline gives CDR1 MNHEY, CDR2 SVGAGI. CDR3 length: 15 amino acids. J lost 1 base, V lost 5 bases, and 6 bases had no gene match. The chain's CDR3 is CASSRQGLPNTEAFF. In DNA form, the CDR3 reads TGTGCCAGCAGTCGACAGGGGCTACCGAACACTGAAGCTTTCTTT.

This clonotype has ten or more counts. The chain recombines TRBV20-1 with TRBJ1-1; D is possibly TRBD1 (6 bases). Germline V lookup: CDR1 DFQATT, CDR2 SNEGSKA (reference sequence). V shed 0 bases and J shed 1 base, with 12 bases lying between them. CDR3 length: 15 residues. This chain's CDR3 is CSARDSGARNTEAFF. As DNA, the CDR3 is TGCAGTGCTAGAGATTCGGGGGCCCGGAACACTGAAGCTTTCTTT.

The table lists this clonotype with many counts. The genes are TRBV24-1 and TRBJ2-2; 7 bases map to TRBD1. The trim removed 4 bases at V and 8 bases at J, leaving 6 bases unmatched. The CDR3 is made up of 14 amino acids. Germline V gene lookup returns CDR1 KGHDR and CDR2 SFDVKD. Here the CDR3 DNA reads TGTGCCACCAGTGAGGGACAGAGGTTAGGGGAGCTGTTTTTT. Residues: CATSEGQRLGELFF.

Ten or more counts support this clonotype. This chain joins TRBV28 and TRBJ2-7; D is perhaps TRBD1 (5 bases). The germline V and J ends were trimmed by 2 bases and 2 bases, with 10 bases remaining between them. Germline CDR1 reads MDHEN; CDR2 reads SYDVKM. The CDR3 loop spans 14 amino acids. The CDR3 nucleotides read TGTGCCAGCAGTTTAGGAACAGGCCCCTACGAGCAGTACTTC. This encodes CASSLGTGPYEQYF.

A few counts support this clonotype. The rearrangement links TRBV2 to TRBJ2-7, with no clear D. V was cut by 7 bases and J by 2 bases, with 9 bases left in between. The CDR3 loop spans 12 amino acids. Germline CDR1 reads SNHLY; CDR2 reads FYNNEI. CDR3 sequence reads: CASNAGPYEQYF. The CDR3 coding sequence is TGTGCCAGCAACGCAGGACCCTACGAGCAGTACTTC.

The rearrangement links TRBV11-2 to TRBJ1-1; 8 positions agree with TRBD1. V shed 1 base, J shed 4 bases, and the junction held 5 bases outside the gene matches. Germline V gives CDR1 SGHAT, CDR2 FQNNGV. The CDR3 spans 15 residues. CDR3 amino acids: CASSLVQGASTEAFF. CDR3 bases: TGTGCCAGCAGCTTAGTTCAGGGGGCAAGCACTGAAGCTTTCTTT.

This clonotype was counted at least ten times. The chain joins TRBV19 to TRBJ2-2; TRBD2 matches at 9 bases. The CDR3 length is 16 residues. V dropped 5 bases and J dropped 4; count of bases not matched to a gene: 8. Germline V gives CDR1 LNHDA, CDR2 SQIVND (reference sequence). The CDR3 sequence is CASSAVAGAITGELFF. The CDR3 bases are TGTGCCAGTAGTGCCGTAGCGGGAGCGATCACCGGGGAGCTGTTTTTT. The complete variable domain, with remaining parts taken from reference TRBV19 and TRBJ2-2, reads DGGITQSPKYLFRKEGQNVTLSCEQNLNHDAMYWYRQDPGQGLRLIYYSQIVNDFQKGDIAEGYSVSREKKESFPLTVTSAQKNPTAFYLCASSAVAGAITGELFFGEGSRLTVL.

The V gene is TRBV6-2 or TRBV6-3, the J gene TRBJ2-7; D gene unclear. The CDR3 is 11 amino acids. The V gene's germline CDR1 is MNHEY and CDR2 SVGEGT. V gave up 6 bases and J gave up 7 bases, with 10 bases separating them. In DNA, the CDR3 is TGTGCCAGCAGCCAAGCGCATGAGCAGTACTTC. Residues: CASSQAHEQYF.